The 30 T cell receptor beta chains listed next were all sequenced from one sample in a study of cytomegalovirus exposure and HLA in healthy donors. This PCR relied on a set of 60 Vbeta primers and 13 Jbeta primers. Some clones are missing from TCRdb's copy, which holds only in-frame ones; the method was immunoSEQ multiplex PCR. This table has around 160,000 clones, around four fifths appearing once. The sequenced material came from PBMCs. The receptors originated from a male donor in good health and CMV-seropositive.

The rearrangement links TRBV18 to TRBJ1-2; TRBD1 matches at 10 bases. Germline loops: CDR1 KGHSH, CDR2 LQKENI. The junction had 10 bases not matched to a gene; V was cut back by 3 bases and J by 0 bases. The CDR3 loop spans 18 amino acids. Here the CDR3 reads CASSPFWTGGSSNYGYTF. In DNA form, the CDR3 reads TGTGCCAGCTCACCTTTTTGGACAGGGGGGTCTTCTAACTATGGCTACACCTTC.

This clone was detected only a few times. This rearrangement joins TRBV6-5 to TRBJ1-1; D not certain. The CDR3 consists of 13 residues. CDR1 and CDR2 (germline): MNHEY, SVGAGI. V gave up 2 bases and J gave up 7 bases, with 11 bases separating them. The CDR3 DNA follows: TGTGCCAGCAGTTACACGGCGGGCGGTGAAGCTTTCTTT. Translating it yields CASSYTAGGEAFF.

The chain uses TRBV4-2 and TRBJ1-2; 8 bases fit TRBD1. Unmatched junction bases numbered 11, after V lost 0 bases and J lost 5 bases. The CDR3 spans 17 residues. The germline V gene has CDR1 LGHNA and CDR2 YNFKEQ. This chain's CDR3 is CASSQDRGTGWGYGYTF. The DNA for the CDR3 is TGTGCCAGCAGCCAAGATCGGGGGACAGGATGGGGGTATGGCTACACCTTC.

V gene TRBV29-1 combines with J gene TRBJ1-2; D might be TRBD1 (6 bases). The CDR3 is 13 amino acids. Germline assignment: CDR1 SQVTM and CDR2 ANQGSEA. Trimming stripped 4 bases from V and 4 bases from J, with 13 bases between. The CDR3 DNA reads TGCAGCGTTGTTCAACAGGGAGTCTATGGCTACACCTTC. Translation: CSVVQQGVYGYTF.

The V gene is TRBV7-3, the J gene TRBJ2-7, with TRBD1 matching 7 bases. The germline CDR1 and CDR2 sequences are SGHTA and FQGTGA. Trimming removed 5 bases from V and 4 bases from J; junction bases left unmatched: 8. The CDR3 extends over 14 amino acids. For the CDR3, the DNA is TGTGCCAGCAGCCCTCAGCCAGGGGGTTACGAGCAGTACTTC. This gives the protein CASSPQPGGYEQYF.

For this clone: One junction end disagrees with the germline gene, perhaps due to a read error. The chain joins TRBV7-7 to TRBJ2-3; D is perhaps TRBD2 (5 bases). Germline CDR1 SSHAT, CDR2 FNYEAQ (reference sequence). The CDR3 has 15 amino acids. CDR3 DNA: TGTGCTAGCAGCTTAGGCGGGTTTGCCACAGATACGCAGTATTTT. This gives the protein CASSLGGFATDTQYF.

The V call is TRBV9, the J call TRBJ2-2; 8 bases are shared with TRBD2. CDR3 length: 18 amino acids. The junction had 11 bases not matched to a gene; V was cut back by 3 bases and J by 1 base. Germline V gene lookup returns CDR1 SGDLS and CDR2 YYNGEE. CDR3 in amino acids: CASSGRGGRAQNTGELFF. The CDR3 DNA reads TGTGCCAGCAGCGGACGGGGGGGGCGGGCTCAGAACACCGGGGAGCTGTTTTTT.

This chain links TRBV29-1 with TRBJ2-1; 12 bases are a match to TRBD2. The germline V gene has CDR1 SQVTM and CDR2 ANQGSEA. The CDR3 totals 14 residues. V shed 7 bases, J shed 9 bases, and the junction held 10 bases outside the gene matches. CDR3 nucleotide sequence: TGCAGCGCCCGGACTAGCGGGGATAGGGGTGAGCAGTTCTTC. It yields the protein CSARTSGDRGEQFF.

The CDR3 loop is CASSLEGPHYNEQFF. For the CDR3, the DNA is TGCGCCAGCAGCTTGGAGGGGCCTCACTACAATGAGCAGTTCTTC. V usage is TRBV5-1 and J usage is TRBJ2-1, with D maybe TRBD1 (5 bases). CDR3 length: 15 residues. V gave up 0 bases and J gave up 3 bases, with 10 bases separating them. CDR1 and CDR2 (germline): SGHRS, YFSETQ.

The gene calls are TRBV5-1 and TRBJ2-3; D unclear. Trimming stripped 0 bases from V and 5 bases from J, with 10 bases between. CDR1 and CDR2 (germline): SGHRS, YFSETQ. There are 14 residues in the CDR3. In DNA form, the CDR3 reads TGCGCCAGCAGCTTGGAGACTGCTCGAGATACGCAGTATTTT. This sequence encodes CASSLETARDTQYF.

The V gene is TRBV15, the J gene TRBJ2-3, with 8 bases matching TRBD1. Germline V gene sequence: CDR1 LNHNV, CDR2 YYDKDF (reference sequence). CDR3 size: 15 residues. V shed 3 bases, J shed 2 bases, and the junction held 4 bases outside the gene matches. CDR3 residues: CATSRSDRVTDTQYF. The CDR3 region has the DNA TGTGCCACCAGCAGGTCGGACAGGGTCACAGATACGCAGTATTTT. Full variable domain (remainder filled in from reference TRBV15 and TRBJ2-3): DAMVIQNPRYQVTQFGKPVTLSCSQTLNHNVMYWYQQKSSQAPKLLFHYYDKDFNNEADTPDNFQSRRPNTSFCFLDIRSPGLGDTAMYLCATSRSDRVTDTQYFGPGTRLTVL.

The V and J genes are TRBV2 and TRBJ1-2, with D perhaps TRBD1 (5 bases). The CDR3 has 14 residues. Per germline, CDR1 SNHLY and CDR2 FYNNEI. Trimming stripped 7 bases from V and 3 bases from J, with 15 bases between. CDR3 sequence (DNA): TGTGCCAGCATGGCAGGGCCCCGGGACTATGGCTACACCTTC. Translation: CASMAGPRDYGYTF.

The CDR3 loop reads CASSPTSGEEQFF. In nucleotides, the CDR3 is TGTGCCAGCAGCCCGACTAGCGGGGAAGAGCAGTTCTTC. V usage is TRBV7-6 and J usage is TRBJ2-1; 11 nucleotides line up with TRBD2. In germline, CDR1 is SGHVS, CDR2 FNYEAQ. This CDR3 contains 13 residues. V trimming: 5 bases; J trimming: 10 bases; junction bases outside the gene matches: 4.

The chain combines TRBV19 with TRBJ1-4, with D perhaps matching TRBD1 (6 bases). This CDR3 has 16 residues. Trimming cost V 7 bases and J 5 bases, with 20 bases left between them. Per germline, CDR1 LNHDA and CDR2 SQIVND (reference sequence). The CDR3 loop is CASTKTGTPNNEKLFF. The CDR3 nucleotides are TGTGCCAGTACCAAAACCGGGACACCCAACAATGAAAAACTGTTTTTT.

This rearrangement joins TRBV10-3 to TRBJ2-7, with 7 positions matching TRBD1. V lost 11 bases and J lost 3; bases outside the gene matches: 7. The CDR3 has 12 residues. Germline lookup yields CDR1 ENHRY and CDR2 SYGVKD. CDR3 loop: CAAGDRDYEQYF. In nucleotides, the CDR3 is TGTGCCGCCGGGGACAGAGACTACGAGCAGTACTTC.

V and J are TRBV6-5 and TRBJ1-1; the match to TRBD1 covers 8 bases. CDR1 and CDR2 (germline): MNHEY, SVGAGI. CDR3 length: 15 residues. V gave up 5 bases and J gave up 5 bases; unmatched junction bases: 10. The CDR3 DNA reads as TGTGCCAGCAGTCTGAGACAGGGGAAACAAACTGAAGCTTTCTTT. The encoded protein is CASSLRQGKQTEAFF.

With respect to this clone: At one boundary the junction diverges from the germline segment, which might be a read error. The gene calls are TRBV7-7 and TRBJ1-1; D gene uncertain. CDR1 is SSHAT and CDR2 is FNYEAQ in the germline V gene (reference sequence). CDR3 length equals 13 residues. The DNA of the CDR3 is TGTGCTAGCAGCTTTGCGATGAACACTGAAGCTTTCTTT. Translating gives CASSFAMNTEAFF.

This clone has a handful of counts. The chain combines TRBV11-2 with TRBJ1-6; 8 bases are shared with TRBD1. The germline gives CDR1 SGHAT, CDR2 FQNNGV. The ends lost 0 bases at V and 6 bases at J; junction bases unmatched: 7. CDR3 size: 17 residues. The CDR3 loop reads CASSLDLRTGRNSPLHF. The CDR3 coding sequence is TGTGCCAGCAGCTTAGATTTACGGACAGGGCGTAATTCACCCCTCCACTTT. Full variable domain (remainder filled in from reference TRBV11-2 and TRBJ1-6): EAGVAQSPRYKIIEKRQSVAFWCNPISGHATLYWYQQILGQGPKLLIQFQNNGVVDDSQLPKDRFSAERLKGVDSTLKIQPAKLEDSAVYLCASSLDLRTGRNSPLHFGNGTRLTVT.

This chain uses TRBV6-6 with TRBJ1-1, with no clear D. This CDR3 is 15 amino acids long. Germline CDR1 is MNHNY and CDR2 is SVGAGI (reference sequence). V was trimmed by 4 bases and J by 1 base, leaving 13 bases between them. In DNA form, the CDR3 reads TGTGCCAGCAGTTCCCCCCCCGGAGGGAACACTGAAGCTTTCTTT. Encoded protein: CASSSPPGGNTEAFF.

The chain links TRBV6-1 to TRBJ1-4; 11 bases map to TRBD1. V shed 2 bases and J 10 bases; nucleotides not matched to a gene: 9. The CDR3 has 16 residues. Germline V gene lookup returns CDR1 MNHNS and CDR2 SASEGT. The CDR3, as DNA: TGTGCCAGCAGTGAAACCCCCGGGACAGGGGGGCGAAAACTGTTTTTT. Its protein product is CASSETPGTGGRKLFF.

The gene calls are TRBV18 and TRBJ1-1; TRBD1 is a possible D gene (5 bases). CDR1 is KGHSH and CDR2 is LQKENI in the germline V gene. This CDR3 is 14 amino acids long. The V end lost 5 bases, the J end lost 1 base, and 11 bases lay between the germline ends. CDR3 residues: CASSAGTENTEAFF. CDR3 nucleotides: TGTGCCAGCTCAGCGGGGACGGAGAACACTGAAGCTTTCTTT.

The rearrangement links TRBV6-1 to TRBJ2-1, with 8 bases matching TRBD2. CDR1 is MNHNS and CDR2 is SASEGT in the germline V gene. V lost 4 bases, J lost 2 bases, and 7 bases stayed unmatched. This CDR3 has 16 amino acids. CDR3 nucleotide sequence: TGTGCCAGCAGTGGCGCGGGCGGGGGGCCCTACAATGAGCAGTTCTTC. Its protein is CASSGAGGGPYNEQFF.

The V and J genes are TRBV11-3 and TRBJ2-3; D not certain. Germline CDR1 and CDR2: SGHNT and YENEEA. The CDR3 runs to 16 residues. Trimming left V 0 bases short and J 3 bases short, with 13 bases between. The CDR3 sequence: CASSLEYDSGTDTQYF. The CDR3, as DNA: TGTGCCAGCAGCTTAGAGTACGACTCCGGGACAGATACGCAGTATTTT.

The CDR3 reads CASSHVAGLNTGELFF. The CDR3 DNA sequence: TGCGCCAGCAGCCATGTAGCGGGACTAAACACCGGGGAGCTGTTTTTT. V is TRBV4-3 and J is TRBJ2-2; 8 bases match TRBD2. The CDR3 totals 16 residues. CDR1 is LGHNA and CDR2 is YSLEER in the germline V gene. V dropped 3 bases and J dropped 2; count of bases not matched to a gene: 5.

The chain uses TRBV5-1 and TRBJ2-3; 7 bases line up with TRBD2. The CDR3 has 17 amino acids. Looked up from germline, CDR1 is SGHRS and CDR2 is YFSETQ. The trim removed 0 bases at V and 6 bases at J, leaving 13 bases unmatched. CDR3 amino acids: CASSLGDYPGPGDTQYF. The CDR3 region has the DNA TGCGCCAGCAGCTTGGGGGACTATCCAGGGCCAGGGGATACGCAGTATTTT.

The chain joins TRBV5-1 to TRBJ2-3, with 13 bases that match TRBD2. This CDR3 contains 16 residues. Germline V gene data show CDR1 as SGHRS and CDR2 as YFSETQ. V lost 3 bases and J lost 4; bases outside the gene matches: 5. The chain's CDR3 is CASSSLLAGGPDTQYF. In DNA, the CDR3 is TGCGCCAGCAGCTCACTACTAGCGGGGGGGCCAGATACGCAGTATTTT.

This clone was seen a few times. The V and J genes are TRBV5-4 and TRBJ2-2; D is unclear. The CDR3 has 13 amino acids. The germline gives CDR1 SGHNT, CDR2 YYREEE (reference sequence). Trimming took off 4 bases at V and 6 bases at J, with 10 bases between the two ends. The CDR3 nucleotides read TGTGCCAGCAGCCCCGTTCGCGCCGGGGAGCTGTTTTTT. This sequence encodes CASSPVRAGELFF.

The V call is TRBV5-1, the J call TRBJ1-2; D is possibly TRBD1 (6 bases). Germline V gives CDR1 SGHRS, CDR2 YFSETQ. Trimming pared 0 bases from V and 6 bases from J, leaving 15 bases between. This CDR3 spans 15 amino acids. In DNA form, the CDR3 reads TGCGCCAGCAGCTTGGAGGGTCGGGGGGCGGATGGCTACACCTTC. It translates to CASSLEGRGADGYTF.

The genes are TRBV10-2 and TRBJ2-2; D is unclear. CDR1 and CDR2 from the germline V gene are WSHSY and SAAADI. The CDR3 is 17 amino acids. V dropped 0 bases and J dropped 2 bases, with 13 bases sitting between them. The CDR3 spells CASSESTGGGNTGELFF. The CDR3 region has the DNA TGCGCCAGCAGTGAGTCGACCGGCGGCGGAAACACCGGGGAGCTGTTTTTT.

This clone was seen just once. The J gene is TRBJ2-3, the V gene TRBV11-1; 13 bases agree with TRBD2. V lost 3 bases to trimming and J lost 3 bases; unmatched junction nucleotides: 3. Per germline, CDR1 SGHAT and CDR2 FQDESV (reference sequence). This CDR3 is built from 16 residues. The DNA for the CDR3 is TGTGCCAGCAGCTTGACTAGCGGGGGGATAACAGATACGCAGTATTTT. It yields the protein CASSLTSGGITDTQYF.